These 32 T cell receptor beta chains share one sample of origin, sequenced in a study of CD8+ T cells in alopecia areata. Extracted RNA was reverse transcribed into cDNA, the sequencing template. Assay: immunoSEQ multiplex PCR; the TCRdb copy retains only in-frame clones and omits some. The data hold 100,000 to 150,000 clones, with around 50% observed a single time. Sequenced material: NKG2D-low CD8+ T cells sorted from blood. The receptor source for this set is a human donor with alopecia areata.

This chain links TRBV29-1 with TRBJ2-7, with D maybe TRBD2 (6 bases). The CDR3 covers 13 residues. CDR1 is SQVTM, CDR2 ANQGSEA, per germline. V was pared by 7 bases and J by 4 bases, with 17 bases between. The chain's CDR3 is CSALGGAAYEQYF. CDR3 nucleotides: TGCAGCGCCCTAGGCGGGGCGGCTTACGAGCAGTACTTC.

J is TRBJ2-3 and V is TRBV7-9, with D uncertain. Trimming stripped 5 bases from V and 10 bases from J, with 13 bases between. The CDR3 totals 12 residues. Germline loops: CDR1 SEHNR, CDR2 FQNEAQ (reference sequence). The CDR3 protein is CASSPADVSQYF. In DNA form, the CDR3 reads TGTGCCAGCAGCCCCGCGGACGTGTCGCAGTATTTT.

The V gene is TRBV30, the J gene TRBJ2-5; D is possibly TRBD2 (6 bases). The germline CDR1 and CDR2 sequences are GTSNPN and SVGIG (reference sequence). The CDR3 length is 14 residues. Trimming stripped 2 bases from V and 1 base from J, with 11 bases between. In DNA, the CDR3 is TGTGCCTGGAGTACATCGGGACTCCAAGAGACCCAGTACTTC. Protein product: CAWSTSGLQETQYF. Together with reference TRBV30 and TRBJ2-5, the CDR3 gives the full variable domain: SQTIHQWPATLVQPVGSPLSLECTVEGTSNPNLYWYRQAAGRGLQLLFYSVGIGQISSEVPQNLSASRPQDRQFILSSKKLLLSDSGFYLCAWSTSGLQETQYFGPGTRLLVL.

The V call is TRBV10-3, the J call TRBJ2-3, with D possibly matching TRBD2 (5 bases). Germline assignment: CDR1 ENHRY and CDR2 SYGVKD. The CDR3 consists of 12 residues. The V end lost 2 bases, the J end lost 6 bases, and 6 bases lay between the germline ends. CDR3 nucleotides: TGTGCCATCAGTGAGGGCGGGGATACGCAGTATTTT. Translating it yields CAISEGGDTQYF.

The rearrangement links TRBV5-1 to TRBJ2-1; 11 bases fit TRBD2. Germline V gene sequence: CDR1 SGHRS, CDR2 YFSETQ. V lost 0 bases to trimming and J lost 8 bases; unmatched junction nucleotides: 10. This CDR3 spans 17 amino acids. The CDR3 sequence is CASSLELAGALKDEQFF. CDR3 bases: TGCGCCAGCAGCTTGGAACTAGCGGGAGCCCTGAAGGATGAGCAGTTCTTC.

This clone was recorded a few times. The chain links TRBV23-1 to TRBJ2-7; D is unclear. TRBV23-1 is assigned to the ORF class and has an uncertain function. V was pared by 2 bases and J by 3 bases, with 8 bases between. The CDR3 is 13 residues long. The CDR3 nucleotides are TGCGCCAGCAGTCAAATACAGTTCTACGAGCAGTACTTC. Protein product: CASSQIQFYEQYF.

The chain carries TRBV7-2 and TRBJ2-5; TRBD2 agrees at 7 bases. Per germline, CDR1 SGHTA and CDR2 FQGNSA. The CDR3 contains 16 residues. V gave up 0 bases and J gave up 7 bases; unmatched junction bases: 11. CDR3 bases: TGTGCCAGCAGCTTAGCGGAAGCGGGACCTTGGGGGACCCAGTACTTC. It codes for CASSLAEAGPWGTQYF.

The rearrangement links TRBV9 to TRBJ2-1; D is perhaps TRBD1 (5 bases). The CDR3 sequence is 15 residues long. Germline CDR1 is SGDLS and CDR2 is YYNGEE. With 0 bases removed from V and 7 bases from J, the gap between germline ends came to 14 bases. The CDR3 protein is CASSVEGREMNEQFF. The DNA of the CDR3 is TGTGCCAGCAGCGTAGAAGGCAGGGAAATGAATGAGCAGTTCTTC.

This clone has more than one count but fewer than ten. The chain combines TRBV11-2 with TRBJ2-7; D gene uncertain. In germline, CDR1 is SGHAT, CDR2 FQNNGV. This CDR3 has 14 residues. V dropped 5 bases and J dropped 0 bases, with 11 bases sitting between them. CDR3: CASSKRTSSYEQYF. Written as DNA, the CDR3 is TGTGCCAGCAGCAAACGGACGAGCTCCTACGAGCAGTACTTC.

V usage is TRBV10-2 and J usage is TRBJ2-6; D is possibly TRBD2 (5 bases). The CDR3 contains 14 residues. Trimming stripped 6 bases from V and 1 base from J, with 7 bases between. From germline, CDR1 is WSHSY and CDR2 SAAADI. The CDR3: CASSGISGANVLTF. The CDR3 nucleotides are TGCGCCAGCAGCGGGATATCTGGGGCCAACGTCCTGACTTTC.

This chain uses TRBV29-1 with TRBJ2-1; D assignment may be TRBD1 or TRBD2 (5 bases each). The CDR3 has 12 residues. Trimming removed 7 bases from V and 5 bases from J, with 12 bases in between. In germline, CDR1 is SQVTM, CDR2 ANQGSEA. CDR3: CSGRQGDNEQFF. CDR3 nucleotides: TGCAGCGGGAGGCAGGGAGACAATGAGCAGTTCTTC.

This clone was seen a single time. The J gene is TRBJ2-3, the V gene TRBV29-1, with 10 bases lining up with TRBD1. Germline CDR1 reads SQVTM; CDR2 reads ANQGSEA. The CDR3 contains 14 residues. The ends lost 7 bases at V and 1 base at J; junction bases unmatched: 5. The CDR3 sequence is CSAAGTGGTDTQYF. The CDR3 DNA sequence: TGCAGCGCAGCCGGGACAGGGGGCACAGATACGCAGTATTTT.

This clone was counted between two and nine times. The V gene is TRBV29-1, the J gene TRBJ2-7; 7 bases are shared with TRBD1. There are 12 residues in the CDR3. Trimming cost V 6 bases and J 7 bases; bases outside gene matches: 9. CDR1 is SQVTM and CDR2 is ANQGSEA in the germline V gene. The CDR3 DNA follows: TGCAGCGTCGGGGCCGCCAGGGGGGAGCAGTACTTC. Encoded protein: CSVGAARGEQYF.

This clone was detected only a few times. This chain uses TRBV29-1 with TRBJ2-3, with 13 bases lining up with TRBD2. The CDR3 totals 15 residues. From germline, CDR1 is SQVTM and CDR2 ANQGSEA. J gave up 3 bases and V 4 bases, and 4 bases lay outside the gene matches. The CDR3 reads CSVGGTSGATDTQYF. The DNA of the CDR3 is TGCAGCGTTGGAGGGACTAGCGGGGCTACAGATACGCAGTATTTT.

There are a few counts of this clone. The CDR3 coding sequence is TGCAGCGTTGGGGCAGACGGTAGCAATCAGCCCCAGCATTTT. Encoded protein: CSVGADGSNQPQHF. The rearrangement joins TRBV29-1 to TRBJ1-5; D remains unclear. CDR3 length: 14 amino acids. Germline V gene sequence: CDR1 SQVTM, CDR2 ANQGSEA. Trimming removed 4 bases at V and 0 bases at J, with 10 bases between.

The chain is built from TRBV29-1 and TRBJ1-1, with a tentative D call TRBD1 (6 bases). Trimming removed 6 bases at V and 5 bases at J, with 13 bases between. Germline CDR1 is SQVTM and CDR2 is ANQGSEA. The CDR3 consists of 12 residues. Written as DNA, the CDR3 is TGCAGCGTCCGGAGGGGGACGACTGAAGCTTTCTTT. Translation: CSVRRGTTEAFF.

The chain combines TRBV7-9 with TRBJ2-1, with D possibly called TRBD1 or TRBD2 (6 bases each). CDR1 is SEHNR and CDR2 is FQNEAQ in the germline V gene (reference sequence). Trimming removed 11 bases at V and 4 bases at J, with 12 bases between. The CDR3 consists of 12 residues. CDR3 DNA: TGTGCCGGAATAGGGGGGTACAATGAGCAGTTCTTC. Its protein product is CAGIGGYNEQFF. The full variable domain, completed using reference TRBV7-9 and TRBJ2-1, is DTGVSQNPRHKITKRGQNVTFRCDPISEHNRLYWYRQTLGQGPEFLTYFQNEAQLEKSRLLSDRFSAERPKGSFSTLEIQRTEQGDSAMYLCAGIGGYNEQFFGPGTRLTVL.

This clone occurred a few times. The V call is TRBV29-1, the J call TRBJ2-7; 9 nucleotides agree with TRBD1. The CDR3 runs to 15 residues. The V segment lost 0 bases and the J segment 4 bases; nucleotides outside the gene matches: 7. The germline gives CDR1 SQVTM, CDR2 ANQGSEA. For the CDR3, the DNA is TGCAGCGTTGAAGAACCGGGACAGGGCAGGTACGAGCAGTACTTC. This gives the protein CSVEEPGQGRYEQYF.

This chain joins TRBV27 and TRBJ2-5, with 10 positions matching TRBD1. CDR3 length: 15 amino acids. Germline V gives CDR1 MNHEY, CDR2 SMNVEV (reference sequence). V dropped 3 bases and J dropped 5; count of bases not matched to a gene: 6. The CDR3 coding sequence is TGTGCCAGCAGTTTTTTGGGACAGGGGTCGGAGACCCAGTACTTC. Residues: CASSFLGQGSETQYF.

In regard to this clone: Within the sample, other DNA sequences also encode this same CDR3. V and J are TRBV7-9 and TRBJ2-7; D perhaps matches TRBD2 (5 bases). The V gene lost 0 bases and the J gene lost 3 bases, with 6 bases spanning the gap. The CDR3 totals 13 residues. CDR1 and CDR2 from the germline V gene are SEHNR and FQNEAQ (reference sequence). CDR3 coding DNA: TGTGCCAGCAGCTTAGCCGGAGGCTACGAGCAGTACTTC. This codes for CASSLAGGYEQYF.

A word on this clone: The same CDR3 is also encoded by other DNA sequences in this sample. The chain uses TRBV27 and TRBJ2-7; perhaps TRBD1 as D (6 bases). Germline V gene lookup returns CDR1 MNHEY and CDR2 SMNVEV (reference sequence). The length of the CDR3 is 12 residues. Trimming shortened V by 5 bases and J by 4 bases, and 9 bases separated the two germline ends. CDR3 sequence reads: CASSLRGYEQYF. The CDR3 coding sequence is TGTGCCAGCAGTCTCAGGGGTTACGAGCAGTACTTC.

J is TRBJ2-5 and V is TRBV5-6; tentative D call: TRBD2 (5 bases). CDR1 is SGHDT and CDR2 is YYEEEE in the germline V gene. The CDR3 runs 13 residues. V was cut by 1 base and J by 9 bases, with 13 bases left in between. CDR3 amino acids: CASSLLDSVAQYF. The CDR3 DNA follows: TGTGCCAGCAGCTTGTTGGACTCTGTGGCCCAGTACTTC.

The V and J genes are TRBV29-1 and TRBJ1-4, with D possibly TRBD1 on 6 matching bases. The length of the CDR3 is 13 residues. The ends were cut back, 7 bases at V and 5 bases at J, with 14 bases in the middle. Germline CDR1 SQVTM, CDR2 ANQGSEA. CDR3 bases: TGCAGCGCCCACGGGGGCGCCAATGAAAAACTGTTTTTT. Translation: CSAHGGANEKLFF.

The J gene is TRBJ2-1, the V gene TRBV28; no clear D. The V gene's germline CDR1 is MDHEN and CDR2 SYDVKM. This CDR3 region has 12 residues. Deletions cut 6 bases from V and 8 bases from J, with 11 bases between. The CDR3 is CASRPSGHEQFF. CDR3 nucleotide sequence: TGTGCCAGCAGACCGTCCGGGCATGAGCAGTTCTTC.

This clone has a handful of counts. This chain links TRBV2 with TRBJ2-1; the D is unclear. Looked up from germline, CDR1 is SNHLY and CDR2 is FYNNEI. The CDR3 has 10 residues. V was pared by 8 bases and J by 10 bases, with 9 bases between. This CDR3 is CASVSLEQFF. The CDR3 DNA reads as TGTGCCAGCGTGAGCTTGGAGCAGTTCTTC.

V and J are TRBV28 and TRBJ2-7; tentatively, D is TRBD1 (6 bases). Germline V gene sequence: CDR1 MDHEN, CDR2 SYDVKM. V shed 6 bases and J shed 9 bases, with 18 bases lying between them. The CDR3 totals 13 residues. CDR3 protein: CASSPRTALVQYF. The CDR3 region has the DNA TGTGCCAGCAGCCCCCGGACAGCTTTGGTGCAGTACTTC.

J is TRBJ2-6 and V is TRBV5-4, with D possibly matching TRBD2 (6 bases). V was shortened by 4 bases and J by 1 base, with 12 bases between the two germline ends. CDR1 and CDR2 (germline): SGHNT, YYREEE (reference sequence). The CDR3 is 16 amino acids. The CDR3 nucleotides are TGTGCCAGCAGCCAAGATGGGGGGTCTGGGGCCAACGTCCTGACTTTC. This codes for CASSQDGGSGANVLTF. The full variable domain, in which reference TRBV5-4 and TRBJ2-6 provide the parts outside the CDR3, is ETGVTQSPTHLIKTRGQQVTLRCSSQSGHNTVSWYQQALGQGPQFIFQYYREEENGRGNFPPRFSGLQFPNYSSELNVNALELDDSALYLCASSQDGGSGANVLTFGAGSRLTVL.

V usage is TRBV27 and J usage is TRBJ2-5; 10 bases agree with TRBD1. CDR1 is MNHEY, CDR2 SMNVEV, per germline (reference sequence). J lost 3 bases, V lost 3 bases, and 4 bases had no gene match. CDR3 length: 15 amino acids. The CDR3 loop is CASSFKGTGEETQYF. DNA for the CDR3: TGTGCCAGCAGTTTTAAGGGGACAGGGGAAGAGACCCAGTACTTC.

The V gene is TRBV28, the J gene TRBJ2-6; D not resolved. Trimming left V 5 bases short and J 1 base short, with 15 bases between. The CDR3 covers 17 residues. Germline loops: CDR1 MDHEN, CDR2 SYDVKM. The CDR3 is CASSAGPDRSGANVLTF. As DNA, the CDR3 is TGTGCCAGCAGTGCTGGTCCCGATCGTTCTGGGGCCAACGTCCTGACTTTC.

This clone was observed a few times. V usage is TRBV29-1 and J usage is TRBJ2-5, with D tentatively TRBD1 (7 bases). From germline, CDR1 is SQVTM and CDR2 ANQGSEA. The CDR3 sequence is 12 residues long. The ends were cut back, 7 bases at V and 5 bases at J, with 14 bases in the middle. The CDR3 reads CSADRDWETQYF. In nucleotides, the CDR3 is TGCAGCGCCGACAGGGACTGGGAGACCCAGTACTTC.

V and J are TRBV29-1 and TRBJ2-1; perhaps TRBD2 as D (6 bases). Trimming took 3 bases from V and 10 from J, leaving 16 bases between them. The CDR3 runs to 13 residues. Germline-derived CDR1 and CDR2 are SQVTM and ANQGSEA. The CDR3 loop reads CSVDPIGGGEQFF. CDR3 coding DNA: TGCAGCGTTGACCCCATCGGGGGAGGCGAGCAGTTCTTC.

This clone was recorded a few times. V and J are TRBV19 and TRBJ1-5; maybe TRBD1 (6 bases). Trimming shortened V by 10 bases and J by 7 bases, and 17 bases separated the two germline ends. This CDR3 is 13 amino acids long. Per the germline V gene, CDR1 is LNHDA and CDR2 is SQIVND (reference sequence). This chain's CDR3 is CATSGQGPQPQHF. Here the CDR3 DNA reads TGTGCCACTTCAGGGCAGGGGCCCCAGCCCCAGCATTTT. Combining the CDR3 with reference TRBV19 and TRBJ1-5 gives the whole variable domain DGGITQSPKYLFRKEGQNVTLSCEQNLNHDAMYWYRQDPGQGLRLIYYSQIVNDFQKGDIAEGYSVSREKKESFPLTVTSAQKNPTAFYLCATSGQGPQPQHFGDGTRLSIL.